The 17 T cell receptor beta chains given below trace back to one sample, sequenced in a study of shared clonotypes between healthy human individuals. The protocol was immunoSEQ multiplex PCR, while the TCRdb copy is restricted to in-frame clones and leaves out a portion. The sample lists approximately 500,000 clones, roughly 80% seen once, with roughly 13% in the top ten. The sample was PBMCs. Receptors were obtained from a middle-aged woman in good health. Some clones in this sample may be carry-over from other donors' samples.

The rearrangement links TRBV4-2 to TRBJ2-7; 8 bases line up with TRBD2. This CDR3 spans 15 amino acids. From germline, CDR1 is LGHNA and CDR2 YNFKEQ. With 0 bases clipped from V and 2 bases from J, the junction kept 3 bases outside the gene matches. CDR3 sequence: CASSQDLSGTYEQYF. CDR3 nucleotide sequence: TGTGCCAGCAGCCAAGACCTTAGCGGGACCTACGAGCAGTACTTC.

This clone was recorded once. J is TRBJ2-7 and V is TRBV4-1; 8 bases fit TRBD2. Germline V gene sequence: CDR1 MGHRA, CDR2 YSYEKL. V gave up 4 bases and J gave up 6 bases; unmatched junction bases: 14. The CDR3 consists of 16 residues. The CDR3 loop is CASSRLSGVAGTEQYF. The CDR3 DNA follows: TGCGCCAGCAGCCGCCTCTCGGGGGTAGCGGGAACCGAGCAGTACTTC.

Many counts were recorded for this clone. Other DNA sequences within the sample encode an identical CDR3. The chain couples TRBV19 to TRBJ1-5; no definite D call. The germline V gene has CDR1 LNHDA and CDR2 SQIVND (reference sequence). V dropped 3 bases and J dropped 7 bases, with 13 bases sitting between them. This CDR3 has 14 amino acids. The CDR3, as DNA: TGTGCCAGTAGTATTCCCGCCAGAGGCCAGCCCCAGCATTTT. It specifies CASSIPARGQPQHF.

The chain joins TRBV5-1 to TRBJ2-1; D tentatively fits TRBD1 or TRBD2 (5 bases each). Per germline, CDR1 SGHRS and CDR2 YFSETQ. The CDR3 has 14 amino acids. The V end lost 3 bases, the J end lost 9 bases, and 16 bases lay between the germline ends. The CDR3 DNA reads TGCGCCAGCAGCTCCGGGACCATAAGTATTGAGCAGTTCTTC. This encodes CASSSGTISIEQFF.

This chain joins TRBV5-5 and TRBJ2-5, with 10 bases lining up with TRBD1. The CDR3 has 14 amino acids. Trimming took 2 bases from V and 4 from J; bases not matched to a gene: 2. Germline V CDR1 and CDR2: SGHKS, YYEKEE (reference sequence). Here the CDR3 DNA reads TGTGCCAGCAGCTTTGGACAGGGGGGAGAGACCCAGTACTTC. It codes for CASSFGQGGETQYF.

As concerns this clone: A far larger clone is off by one base, so a read error is likely. The same CDR3 is also encoded by other DNA sequences in this sample. This sequence joins TRBV7-9 and TRBJ2-4; a possible D gene is TRBD2 (5 bases). The V end lost 1 base, the J end lost 0 bases, and 10 bases lay between the germline ends. Germline values: CDR1 SEHNR, CDR2 FQNEAQ (reference sequence). The CDR3 sequence is 16 residues long. CDR3 residues: CASSLGAGLAKNIQYF. The CDR3 nucleotides read TGTGCCAGCAGCTTAGGGGCGGGTCTAGCCAAAAACATTCAGTACTTC.

On this clone itself: This clone may be a read error of a much larger clone one base away. The sample has other DNA sequences that encode this CDR3 too. The chain employs TRBV6-5 and TRBJ2-7, with D uncertain. The V gene's germline CDR1 is MNHEY and CDR2 SVGAGI. The CDR3 has 12 residues. V lost 3 bases, J lost 2 bases, and 5 bases lay in between. The CDR3 here is CASSYSPYEQYF. The CDR3 DNA reads as TGTGCCAGCAGTTATTCCCCCTACGAGCAGTACTTC.

The rearrangement links TRBV7-9 to TRBJ2-5; a weak D match, TRBD1 (6 bases). The CDR3 has 15 residues. Between the trimmed V and J ends, which lost 1 base and 5 bases, there was a span of 14 bases. Germline V CDR1 and CDR2: SEHNR, FQNEAQ (reference sequence). This CDR3 reads CASSLGDIGQETQYF. CDR3 bases: TGTGCCAGCAGCTTAGGGGACATTGGCCAGGAGACCCAGTACTTC.

The genes are TRBV19 and TRBJ2-3, with D unresolved. This CDR3 has 14 amino acids. Germline V lookup: CDR1 LNHDA, CDR2 SQIVND (reference sequence). V was clipped by 5 bases and J by 3 bases, with 12 bases between them. The CDR3: CASSLGPTTDTQYF. CDR3 DNA: TGTGCCAGTAGTTTAGGACCCACGACAGATACGCAGTATTTT.

As regards this clone: A single base is all that separates this from a far larger clone, so a read error is likely. This specimen includes other DNA sequences encoding the same CDR3. The V call is TRBV6-5, the J call TRBJ1-1; D call uncertain. CDR3 length: 11 residues. Germline CDR1 is MNHEY and CDR2 is SVGAGI. Here the CDR3 reads CASTQEVVAFF. The CDR3 nucleotides read TGCGCCAGCACCCAGGAGGTGGTGGCTTTCTTT.

Notes on this clone: The sample has other DNA sequences that encode this CDR3 too. The rearrangement joins TRBV5-1 to TRBJ1-5; 9 bases map to TRBD1. The CDR3 is 14 residues long. The V gene's germline CDR1 is SGHRS and CDR2 YFSETQ. V shed 4 bases, J shed 4 bases, and the junction held 3 bases outside the gene matches. CDR3 in amino acids: CASSPDRGNQPQHF. CDR3 bases: TGCGCCAGCAGCCCCGACAGGGGGAATCAGCCCCAGCATTTT.

V usage is TRBV11-3 and J usage is TRBJ2-5; 7 bases match TRBD1. Germline V gene sequence: CDR1 SGHNT, CDR2 YENEEA. The length of the CDR3 is 17 residues. Unmatched junction bases numbered 10, after V lost 1 base and J lost 2 bases. The chain's CDR3 is CASSLGQGTDRQETQYF. CDR3 bases: TGTGCCAGCAGCTTAGGACAGGGCACAGACCGTCAAGAGACCCAGTACTTC.

V gene TRBV11-2 combines with J gene TRBJ2-1; 11 nucleotides align to TRBD2. Germline V lookup: CDR1 SGHAT, CDR2 FQNNGV. This CDR3 has 18 residues. Trimming cost V 1 base and J 7 bases; bases outside gene matches: 12. The CDR3 DNA is TGTGCCAGCAGCTTAGGACTAGCGGGATTCTCTACGGGGAATGAGCAGTTCTTC. Amino acids: CASSLGLAGFSTGNEQFF. Combining the CDR3 with reference TRBV11-2 and TRBJ2-1 gives the whole variable domain EAGVAQSPRYKIIEKRQSVAFWCNPISGHATLYWYQQILGQGPKLLIQFQNNGVVDDSQLPKDRFSAERLKGVDSTLKIQPAKLEDSAVYLCASSLGLAGFSTGNEQFFGPGTRLTVL.

This chain links TRBV6-1 with TRBJ2-4; TRBD1 aligns across 10 bases. The CDR3 covers 14 residues. Trimming removed 2 bases from V and 15 bases from J; junction bases left unmatched: 10. Germline lookup yields CDR1 MNHNS and CDR2 SASEGT. The CDR3 DNA is TGTGCCAGCAGTGAAAGGACAGGGGGATTCGTCCCGTACTTC. This translates into CASSERTGGFVPYF.

V and J are TRBV18 and TRBJ2-5; 13 bases agree with TRBD2. CDR3 length: 16 amino acids. Germline-derived CDR1 and CDR2 are KGHSH and LQKENI. The ends lost 3 bases at V and 5 bases at J; junction bases unmatched: 6. The chain's CDR3 is CASSPRTSGSRETQYF. The CDR3 region has the DNA TGTGCCAGCTCACCCCGGACTAGCGGGAGTCGGGAGACCCAGTACTTC.

The chain recombines TRBV15 with TRBJ1-3, with D hard to call. Germline assignment: CDR1 LNHNV and CDR2 YYDKDF (reference sequence). Deletions cut 0 bases from V and 0 bases from J, with 3 bases between. The CDR3 loop spans 14 amino acids. Here the CDR3 DNA reads TGTGCCACCAGCAGAGATTCCTCTGGAAACACCATATATTTT. This sequence encodes CATSRDSSGNTIYF.

The chain has TRBV7-9 and TRBJ2-7; TRBD1 might be the D (5 bases). This CDR3 spans 13 amino acids. In germline, CDR1 is SEHNR, CDR2 FQNEAQ (reference sequence). Trimming removed 3 bases at V and 6 bases at J, with 12 bases between. CDR3 in amino acids: CASSFYQGSEQYF. DNA for the CDR3: TGTGCCAGCAGCTTCTACCAGGGTAGCGAGCAGTACTTC.